What follows is one T cell receptor beta chain and its context. Its antigen remains unknown. This sample is drawn from a study of response to subunit inactivated influenza vaccine. Study-level points and caveats: Each seasonal flu vaccination may recruit only limited new T cells, authors suggested.

From the RT-PCR reads, TCRdb called clonotypes with MiXCR, one entry per CDR3 protein. The sample carries a few hundred thousand distinct CDR3 sequences, just over 20% recorded once. The source was PBMCs from blood, collected roughly 20 months after vaccination. This clonotype was sampled from a man in his fifties or sixties who received an inactivated influenza vaccine.

The CDR3 sequence is CSVRLAGSSYNEQFF. CDR3 DNA: TGCAGCGTGAGGCTAGCGGGAAGCTCCTACAATGAGCAGTTCTTC. The rearrangement uses TRBV29-1 and TRBJ2-1; 9 nucleotides align to TRBD2. This CDR3 spans 15 amino acids. Germline V lookup: CDR1 SQVTM, CDR2 ANQGSEA. The V segment lost 6 bases and the J segment 0 bases; nucleotides outside the gene matches: 6.